This TCR beta chain stems from a study of beta chain features in type 1 diabetes. Expressed TCRB transcripts were sequenced, since all the RNA that had been isolated was reverse transcribed. Measured with immunoSEQ multiplex PCR; TCRdb has only the in-frame clones, and not every one. The sample lists about 700,000 clones, roughly 13% occurring once. Note on this clone: Its antigen is undetermined.

The CDR3 length is 15 residues. V lost 1 base to trimming and J lost 7 bases, with 14 bases between them. In germline, CDR1 is MGHRA, CDR2 YSYEKL. Notes on the study in general: TCRB CDR3 length was moderately but significantly reduced in all four CD4+ subsets of Type 1 diabetes patients.

The specimen sequenced was naive CD4+ T cells from blood. This sequence originates from a man younger than 35 with type 1 diabetes. The chain employs TRBV4-1 and TRBJ2-1; D is possibly TRBD2 (5 bases). CDR3 in DNA: TGCGCCAGCAGCCAAGGGGAACTAGATCGTAATGAGCAGTTCTTC. Amino acid sequence: CASSQGELDRNEQFF.